This is a list of T cell receptor beta chains from one sample in a study of blood T cell repertoires in COVID-19. Sequenced by immunoSEQ multiplex PCR; TCRdb stores in-frame clones only, minus some. The data show under 200,000 clones, about 82% seen once. Sequenced material: peripheral blood. Receptors originate from a woman of 80 years or more with COVID-19, enrolled during active disease. Both conserved end residues are part of each CDR3. Size is omitted from some rows. Given values are once, few, many or a class for expanded clones.

abundance: once
v_gene: TRBV7-9
j_gene: TRBJ1-1
CDR3aa: CASSADLVDTEAFF

abundance: NA
v_gene: TRBV7-2
j_gene: TRBJ1-3
CDR3aa: CASSAEQGNTIYF

abundance: once
v_gene: TRBV7-9
j_gene: TRBJ2-3
CDR3aa: CASSFKSADTQYF

abundance: NA
v_gene: TRBV7-8
j_gene: TRBJ2-7
CDR3aa: CASSLRASGGRYEQYF

abundance: NA
v_gene: TRBV11-3
j_gene: TRBJ1-1
CDR3aa: CASSLLPRAEAFF

abundance: NA
v_gene: TRBV5-4
j_gene: TRBJ2-3
CDR3aa: CASSLDSLSTDTQYF

abundance: NA
v_gene: TRBV6-5
j_gene: TRBJ2-5
CDR3aa: CASIRDRGLGETQYF

abundance: NA
v_gene: TRBV29-1
j_gene: TRBJ2-3
CDR3aa: CSVEASDTQYF

abundance: NA
v_gene: TRBV6-4
j_gene: TRBJ2-2
CDR3aa: CASIRGTSGRLWELFF

abundance: NA
v_gene: TRBV6-5
j_gene: TRBJ1-3
CDR3aa: CASNREQGNTIYF

abundance: NA
v_gene: TRBV10-3
j_gene: TRBJ1-6
CDR3aa: CAISTDRLASPLHF

abundance: NA
v_gene: TRBV4-2
j_gene: TRBJ1-1
CDR3aa: CASRTGEANTEAFF

abundance: NA
v_gene: TRBV7-6
j_gene: TRBJ1-1
CDR3aa: CASSLRTGGGNTEAFF

abundance: NA
v_gene: TRBV28
j_gene: TRBJ1-5
CDR3aa: CASFRDRGSNQPQHF

abundance: NA
v_gene: TRBV21-1
j_gene: TRBJ1-3
CDR3aa: CDRQGIPAGNTIYF

abundance: NA
v_gene: TRBV19
j_gene: TRBJ2-2
CDR3aa: CASSMGYGRTGELFF

abundance: NA
v_gene: TRBV23-1
j_gene: TRBJ1-5
CDR3aa: CASSHGEGNQPQHF

abundance: NA
v_gene: TRBV18
j_gene: TRBJ1-5
CDR3aa: CASSLTTGGVRYQPQHF

abundance: few
v_gene: TRBV19
j_gene: TRBJ2-2
CDR3aa: CASSRVGGPWSGELFF

abundance: NA
v_gene: TRBV15
j_gene: TRBJ1-1
CDR3aa: CATEGTEDMNTEAFF

abundance: NA
v_gene: TRBV5-1
j_gene: TRBJ1-2
CDR3aa: CASSLTGSAAGYTF

abundance: NA
v_gene: TRBV6-5
j_gene: TRBJ1-2
CDR3aa: CASIMTDPTNYGYTF

abundance: NA
v_gene: TRBV5-4
j_gene: TRBJ2-2
CDR3aa: CASSLPGGPGGGELFF

abundance: NA
v_gene: TRBV18
j_gene: TRBJ2-2
CDR3aa: CASSPVGTGELFF

abundance: NA
v_gene: TRBV5-1
j_gene: TRBJ2-2
CDR3aa: CASSLNDLNTGELFF

abundance: NA
v_gene: TRBV3-1/TRBV3-2
j_gene: TRBJ1-6
CDR3aa: CASSQGLGTGGNSPLHF

abundance: NA
v_gene: TRBV2
j_gene: TRBJ1-1
CDR3aa: CASSEEGAENTEAFF

abundance: NA
v_gene: TRBV5-4
j_gene: TRBJ2-1
CDR3aa: CASSGGGAHNEQFF

abundance: NA
v_gene: TRBV5-1
j_gene: TRBJ1-1
CDR3aa: CASSLAGQGGTEAFF

abundance: NA
v_gene: TRBV7-2
j_gene: TRBJ2-5
CDR3aa: CASSATGTTRVTQYF

abundance: NA
v_gene: TRBV7-7
j_gene: TRBJ1-1
CDR3aa: CASSPGQGAGSEAFF

abundance: NA
v_gene: TRBV5-5
j_gene: TRBJ1-5
CDR3aa: CASSLSLFLASNQPQHF

abundance: NA
v_gene: TRBV9
j_gene: TRBJ2-2
CDR3aa: CASSAGQGGTGELFF

abundance: NA
v_gene: TRBV9
j_gene: TRBJ2-1
CDR3aa: CASSVVARTGDRQFF

abundance: NA
v_gene: TRBV28
j_gene: TRBJ2-7
CDR3aa: CASQGFHEQYF

abundance: NA
v_gene: TRBV20-1
j_gene: TRBJ1-5
CDR3aa: CSASQQVSNQPQHF

abundance: NA
v_gene: TRBV7-2
j_gene: TRBJ2-5
CDR3aa: CASSLNGGGETQYF

abundance: NA
v_gene: TRBV6-5
j_gene: TRBJ1-2
CDR3aa: CASSYAFGYTF

abundance: NA
v_gene: TRBV21-1
j_gene: TRBJ1-5
CDR3aa: CASSKARDFNQPQHF

abundance: NA
v_gene: TRBV5-1
j_gene: TRBJ2-1
CDR3aa: CASSSSGSSSYNEQFF

abundance: NA
v_gene: TRBV2
j_gene: TRBJ2-1
CDR3aa: CASSEQSGGDNEQFF

abundance: NA
v_gene: TRBV11-2
j_gene: TRBJ2-4
CDR3aa: CASSFGRGAKNIQYF

abundance: NA
v_gene: TRBV6-1
j_gene: TRBJ1-5
CDR3aa: CASSESPFSNQPQHF

abundance: few
v_gene: TRBV6-5
j_gene: TRBJ1-5
CDR3aa: CASGRRNQPQHF

abundance: once
v_gene: TRBV6-5
j_gene: TRBJ2-7
CDR3aa: CASSYSTFEEQYF

abundance: NA
v_gene: TRBV3-1/TRBV3-2
j_gene: TRBJ1-1
CDR3aa: CASSQSGGGTEAFF

abundance: few
v_gene: TRBV5-1
j_gene: TRBJ2-7
CDR3aa: CASSYATGTYEQYF

abundance: NA
v_gene: TRBV2
j_gene: TRBJ1-5
CDR3aa: CASSEGWGTGLGQPQHF

abundance: NA
v_gene: TRBV18
j_gene: TRBJ2-5
CDR3aa: CASSPPPSGSMTQYF

abundance: NA
v_gene: TRBV11-2
j_gene: TRBJ1-2
CDR3aa: CASTPGGEGSYTF

abundance: once
v_gene: TRBV12-3/TRBV12-4
j_gene: TRBJ1-5
CDR3aa: CASSLDSKPQHF

abundance: NA
v_gene: TRBV19
j_gene: TRBJ1-1
CDR3aa: CASSPTGGYTEAFF

abundance: NA
v_gene: TRBV5-1
j_gene: TRBJ2-2
CDR3aa: CASSPPGLAGGTGELFF

abundance: NA
v_gene: TRBV6-4
j_gene: TRBJ2-7
CDR3aa: CASKAGSYEQYF

abundance: NA
v_gene: TRBV6-2/TRBV6-3
j_gene: TRBJ2-1
CDR3aa: CASSSGLAGPSYNEQFF

abundance: NA
v_gene: TRBV11-2
j_gene: TRBJ1-2
CDR3aa: CASSLGGQTYGYTF

abundance: once
v_gene: TRBV6-1
j_gene: TRBJ2-3
CDR3aa: CASSEVGASTDTQYF

abundance: NA
v_gene: TRBV7-2
j_gene: TRBJ2-7
CDR3aa: CASSTHYEQYF